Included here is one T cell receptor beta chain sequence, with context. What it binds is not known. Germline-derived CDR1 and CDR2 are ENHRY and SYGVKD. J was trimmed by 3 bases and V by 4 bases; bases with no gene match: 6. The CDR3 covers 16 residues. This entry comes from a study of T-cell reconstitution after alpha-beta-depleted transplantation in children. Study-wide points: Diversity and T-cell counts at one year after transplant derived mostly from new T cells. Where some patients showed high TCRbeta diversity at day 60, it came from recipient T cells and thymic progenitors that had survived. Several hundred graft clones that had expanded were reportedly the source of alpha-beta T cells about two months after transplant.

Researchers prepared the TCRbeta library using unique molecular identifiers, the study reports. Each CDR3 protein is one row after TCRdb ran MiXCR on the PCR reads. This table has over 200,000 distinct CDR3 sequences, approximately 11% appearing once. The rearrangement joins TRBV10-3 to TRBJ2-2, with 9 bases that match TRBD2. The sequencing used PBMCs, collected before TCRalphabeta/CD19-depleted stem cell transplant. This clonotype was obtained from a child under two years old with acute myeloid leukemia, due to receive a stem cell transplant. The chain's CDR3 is CAISAASGVYTGELFF. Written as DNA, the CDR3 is TGTGCCATCAGTGCAGCTAGCGGGGTCTACACCGGGGAGCTGTTTTTT.